This T cell receptor beta chain was recorded in a study of blood T cells in healthy people across ages. This clonotype was seen more than once but under ten times. The antigen is undetermined. Trimming cost V 5 bases and J 7 bases, with 15 bases left between them. From germline, CDR1 is MNHNS and CDR2 SASEGT. The CDR3 consists of 13 residues. Each donor was a healthy Caucasian individual from Russia, aged roughly 6 to 100. Points from the study as a whole: Researchers judged that diversity estimates from one million T cells fell short of true values. Using unsorted PBMCs precluded a conclusive naive versus antigen-experienced comparison.

Sample-barcoded 5' priming and a J-beta primer mix drove a second PCR of roughly 6 to 12 cycles. Via MiXCR, TCRdb re-called the 5' RACE reads, giving one row per CDR3 protein. Here the sample spans around 1.7 million distinct CDR3 sequences, approximately 30% being singletons. The rearrangement joins TRBV6-1 to TRBJ2-7; a possible D gene is TRBD1 (6 bases). Sample: blood. This sequence was found in a woman in her twenties or thirties in good health. The CDR3 sequence is CASSLQGLREQYF. The CDR3 bases are TGTGCCAGCAGTTTGCAGGGGCTGCGAGAGCAGTACTTC.